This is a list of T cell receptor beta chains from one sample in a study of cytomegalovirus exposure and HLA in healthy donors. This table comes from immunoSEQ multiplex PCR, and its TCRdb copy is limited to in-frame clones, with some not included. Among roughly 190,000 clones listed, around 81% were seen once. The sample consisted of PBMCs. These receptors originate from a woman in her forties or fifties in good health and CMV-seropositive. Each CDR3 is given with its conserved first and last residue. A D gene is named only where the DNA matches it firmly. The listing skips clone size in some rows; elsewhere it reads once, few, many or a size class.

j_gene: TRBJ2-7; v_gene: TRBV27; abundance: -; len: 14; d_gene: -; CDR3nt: TGTGCCAGCAGTTTAAGGCGGGTAGCTTACGAGCAGTACTTC; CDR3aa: CASSLRRVAYEQYF
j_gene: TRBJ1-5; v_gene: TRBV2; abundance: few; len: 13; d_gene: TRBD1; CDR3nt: TGTGCCAGCCTAAGACAGGGAAATCAGCCCCAGCATTTT; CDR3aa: CASLRQGNQPQHF
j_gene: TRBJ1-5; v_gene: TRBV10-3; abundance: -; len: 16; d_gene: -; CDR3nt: TGTGCCATCAGTGACCCCACAGAATATAGCAATCAGCCCCAGCATTTT; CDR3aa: CAISDPTEYSNQPQHF
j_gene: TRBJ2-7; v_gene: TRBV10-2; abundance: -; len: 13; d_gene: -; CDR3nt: TGCGCCAGCAGGGCCGGAGGCGGCTACGAGCAGTACTTC; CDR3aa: CASRAGGGYEQYF
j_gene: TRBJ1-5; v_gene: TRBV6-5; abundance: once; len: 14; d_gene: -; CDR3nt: TGTGCCAGCAGTTACTCGAGCAGCAATCAGCCCCAGCATTTT; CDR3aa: CASSYSSSNQPQHF
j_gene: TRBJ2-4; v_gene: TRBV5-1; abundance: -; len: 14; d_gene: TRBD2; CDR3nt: TGCGCCAGCAGGCCTAGCGGGGGCGAAAACATTCAGTACTTC; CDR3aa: CASRPSGGENIQYF
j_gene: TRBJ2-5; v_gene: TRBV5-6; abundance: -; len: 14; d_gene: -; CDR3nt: TGTGCCAGCAGCTTGGGACAGGCCCAAGAGACCCAGTACTTC; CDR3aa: CASSLGQAQETQYF
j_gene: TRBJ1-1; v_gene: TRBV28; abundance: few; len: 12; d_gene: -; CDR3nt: TGTGCCAGCAGACAGGAGAACACTGAAGCTTTCTTT; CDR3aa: CASRQENTEAFF
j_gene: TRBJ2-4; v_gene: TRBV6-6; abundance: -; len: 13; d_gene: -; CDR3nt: TGTGCCAGCAGTTACCCGCGGGTTGGCATTCAGTACTTC; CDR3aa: CASSYPRVGIQYF
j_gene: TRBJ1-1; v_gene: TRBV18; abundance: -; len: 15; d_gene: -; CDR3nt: TGTGCCAGCTCACCAGCAGGGGATGCGAACACTGAAGCTTTCTTT; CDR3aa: CASSPAGDANTEAFF
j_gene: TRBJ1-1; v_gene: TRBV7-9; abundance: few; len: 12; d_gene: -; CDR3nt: TGTGCCAGCAGCCTCGTGAACACTGAAGCTTTCTTT; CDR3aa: CASSLVNTEAFF
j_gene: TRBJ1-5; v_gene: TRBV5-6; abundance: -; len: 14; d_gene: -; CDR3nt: TGTGCCAGCAGCTTGCCAGGGAACGATCAGCCCCAGCATTTT; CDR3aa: CASSLPGNDQPQHF
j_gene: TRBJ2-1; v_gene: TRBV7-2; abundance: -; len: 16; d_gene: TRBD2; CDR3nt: TGTGCCAGCAGCCGAACCGGGACTAGCGGGAGCGGTGAGCAGTTCTTC; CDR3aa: CASSRTGTSGSGEQFF
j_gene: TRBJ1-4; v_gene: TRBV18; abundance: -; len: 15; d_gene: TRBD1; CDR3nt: TGTGCCAGCTCACCCCACGGACAGGGGGGGGAAAAACTGTTTTTT; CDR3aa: CASSPHGQGGEKLFF
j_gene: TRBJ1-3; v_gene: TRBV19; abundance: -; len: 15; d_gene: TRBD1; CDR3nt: TGTGCCAGTAGTATAGGACAGGGAGCTGGAAACACCATATATTTT; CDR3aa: CASSIGQGAGNTIYF
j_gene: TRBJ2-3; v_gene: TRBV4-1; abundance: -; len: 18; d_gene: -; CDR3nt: TGCGCCAGCAGCCAAGTTCAGGGCCAACAATGGTCCGCAGATACGCAGTATTTT; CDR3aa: CASSQVQGQQWSADTQYF
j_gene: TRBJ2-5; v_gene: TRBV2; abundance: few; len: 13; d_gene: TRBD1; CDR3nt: TGTGCCAGCAGGCCCAGGGGGCAAGAGACCCAGTACTTC; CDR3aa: CASRPRGQETQYF
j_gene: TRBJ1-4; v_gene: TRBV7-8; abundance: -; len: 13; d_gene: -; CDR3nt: TGTGCCAGCAGCTTCCGCGCAGGGAAAAAACTGTTTTTT; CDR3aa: CASSFRAGKKLFF
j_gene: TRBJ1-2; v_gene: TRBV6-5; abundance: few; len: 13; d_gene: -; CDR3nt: TGTGCCAGCAGTCGGGACAAGACTAAGGGCTACACCTTC; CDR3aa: CASSRDKTKGYTF
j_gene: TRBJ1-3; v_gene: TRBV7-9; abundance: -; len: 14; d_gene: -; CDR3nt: TGTGCCAGCAGCTTGACAGTCTCTGGAAACACCATATATTTT; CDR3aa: CASSLTVSGNTIYF
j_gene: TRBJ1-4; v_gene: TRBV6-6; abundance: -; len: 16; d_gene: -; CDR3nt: TGTGCCAGCAGTTACTTGGCCGAACCCAAGCCAGGAAAACTGTTTTTT; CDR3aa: CASSYLAEPKPGKLFF
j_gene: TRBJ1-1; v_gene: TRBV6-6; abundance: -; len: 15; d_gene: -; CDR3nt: TGTGCCAGCAGTTACTGGGGCAGGCAGAACACTGAAGCTTTCTTT; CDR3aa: CASSYWGRQNTEAFF
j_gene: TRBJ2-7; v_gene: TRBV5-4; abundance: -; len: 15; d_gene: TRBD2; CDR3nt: TGTGCCAGCAGAGGCGGGACTAGCGGGGCCTACGAGCAGTACTTC; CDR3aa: CASRGGTSGAYEQYF
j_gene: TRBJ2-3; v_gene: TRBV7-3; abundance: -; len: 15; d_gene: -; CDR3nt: TGTGCCAGCAGCCCGGACAGCCGTAGCACAGATACGCAGTATTTT; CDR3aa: CASSPDSRSTDTQYF
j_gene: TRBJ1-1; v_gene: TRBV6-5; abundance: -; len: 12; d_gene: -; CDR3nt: TGTGCCAGCAGCCCGAGGGACACTGAAGCTTTCTTT; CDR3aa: CASSPRDTEAFF
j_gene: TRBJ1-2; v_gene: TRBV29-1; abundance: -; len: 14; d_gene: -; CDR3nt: TGCAGCGTTGAAGATCGGGGGGAACGGTATGGCTACACCTTC; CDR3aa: CSVEDRGERYGYTF
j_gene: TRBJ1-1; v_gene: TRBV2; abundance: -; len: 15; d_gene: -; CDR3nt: TGTGCCAGCAGTGAAGCGCTTAGTTACAGACCCGAAGCTTTCTTT; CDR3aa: CASSEALSYRPEAFF
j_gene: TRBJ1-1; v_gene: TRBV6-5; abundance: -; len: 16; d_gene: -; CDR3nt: TGTGCCAGCAGTTCCCGGCAGGGGCCTGTGAACACTGAAGCTTTCTTT; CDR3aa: CASSSRQGPVNTEAFF
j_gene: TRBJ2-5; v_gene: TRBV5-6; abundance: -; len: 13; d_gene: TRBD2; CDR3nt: TGTGCCAGCACCTCGGGGGGGAGCGAGACCCAGTACTTC; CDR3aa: CASTSGGSETQYF
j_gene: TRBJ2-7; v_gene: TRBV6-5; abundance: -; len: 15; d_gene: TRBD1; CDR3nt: TGTGCCAGCAGGCGTCCGGGACAGGGGAAGGTCGAGCAGTACTTC; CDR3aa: CASRRPGQGKVEQYF
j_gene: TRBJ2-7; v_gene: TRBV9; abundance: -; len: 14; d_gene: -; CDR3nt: TGTGCCAGCAGCGTAGTGGGGGGGCCAGGAGAGCAGTACTTC; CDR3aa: CASSVVGGPGEQYF
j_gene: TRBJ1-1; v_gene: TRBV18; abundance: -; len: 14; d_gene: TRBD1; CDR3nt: TGTGCCAGCTCCCCAAAGGGGACAGGGTTTGAAGCTTTCTTT; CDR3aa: CASSPKGTGFEAFF
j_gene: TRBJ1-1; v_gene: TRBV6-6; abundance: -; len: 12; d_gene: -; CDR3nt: TGTGCCAGCAGTTATGACTACTCTGAAGCTTTCTTT; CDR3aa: CASSYDYSEAFF
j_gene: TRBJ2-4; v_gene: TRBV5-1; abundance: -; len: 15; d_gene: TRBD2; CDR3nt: TGCGCCAGCAGCTTGGGCGGGAGCCAGGAAAACATTCAGTACTTC; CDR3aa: CASSLGGSQENIQYF
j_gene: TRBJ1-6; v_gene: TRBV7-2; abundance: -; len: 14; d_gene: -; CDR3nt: TGTGCCAGCAGTTTTACAGGTTTTAATTCACCCCTCCACTTT; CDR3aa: CASSFTGFNSPLHF
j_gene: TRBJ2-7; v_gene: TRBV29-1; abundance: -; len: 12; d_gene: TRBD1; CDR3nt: TGCAGCGGAGCCGGGACAGGTTACGAGCAGTACTTC; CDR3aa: CSGAGTGYEQYF
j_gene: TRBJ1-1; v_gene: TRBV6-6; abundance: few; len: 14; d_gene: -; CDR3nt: TGTGCCAGCAGTTACATGGGGCTCTGGACTGAAGCTTTCTTT; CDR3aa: CASSYMGLWTEAFF